The 10 T cell receptor beta chains given below trace back to one sample, sequenced in a study of blood T cell repertoires in COVID-19. The repertoire was sequenced with immunoSEQ multiplex PCR; TCRdb's copy has only in-frame clones and lacks some. The table lists about 280,000 clones, approximately 91% of them singletons. The specimen was peripheral blood. These receptors came from a woman in her thirties or forties who had recovered from COVID-19.

The chain uses TRBV28 and TRBJ1-5; 12 bases map to TRBD1. V was pared by 8 bases and J by 6 bases, with 8 bases of the junction left unmatched. This CDR3 region has 15 residues. Per the germline V gene, CDR1 is MDHEN and CDR2 is SYDVKM. The CDR3 region has the DNA TGTGCCAGCCGGGACAGGGGGCAGGATCGTCAGCCCCAGCATTTT. Translation gives CASRDRGQDRQPQHF.

This clone has a single count. The V call is TRBV11-3, the J call TRBJ2-7, with 7 nucleotides matching TRBD2. The CDR3 totals 15 residues. With 6 bases clipped from V and 5 bases from J, the junction kept 13 bases outside the gene matches. Germline V lookup: CDR1 SGHNT, CDR2 YENEEA. This CDR3 reads CASSDRSGMVDEQYF. DNA of the CDR3: TGTGCCAGCAGTGACCGCAGCGGGATGGTCGACGAGCAGTACTTC. Full variable domain (rest looked up from reference TRBV11-3 and TRBJ2-7): EAGVVQSPRYKIIEKKQPVAFWCNPISGHNTLYWYLQNLGQGPELLIRYENEEAVDDSQLPKDRFSAERLKGVDSTLKIQPAELGDSAVYLCASSDRSGMVDEQYFGPGTRLTVT.

This clone was detected once. At one of its ends the junction is not consistent with the germline gene, which may arise from a read error. This chain links TRBV30 with TRBJ2-7; D gene unclear. The germline CDR1 and CDR2 sequences are GTSNPN and SVGIG (reference sequence). The CDR3 consists of 11 residues. CDR3 DNA sequence: TGTGCCCGCCAGTACGGAGACGAGCAGTACTTT. It codes for CARQYGDEQYF.

Regarding this clone: The same CDR3 is also encoded by other DNA sequences in this sample. The chain has TRBV3-1 (or the pseudogene TRBV3-2) and TRBJ2-7; 11 bases map to TRBD2. J was trimmed by 3 bases and V by 2 bases; bases with no gene match: 0. The CDR3 is 14 residues long. Per germline, CDR1 LGHDT and CDR2 YNNKEL (reference sequence). The CDR3 DNA reads TGTGCCAGCAGCCAAACTAGCGGGAGCTACGAGCAGTACTTC. Translation gives CASSQTSGSYEQYF.

The rearrangement links TRBV7-3 to TRBJ2-5, with 10 nucleotides matching TRBD2. The CDR3 sequence is 15 residues long. Per the germline V gene, CDR1 is SGHTA and CDR2 is FQGTGA. The V segment lost 4 bases and the J segment 1 base; nucleotides outside the gene matches: 3. The CDR3 region has the DNA TGTGCCAGCAGCTCCATAGCGGGAGGCCAAGAGACCCAGTACTTC. This codes for CASSSIAGGQETQYF.

The chain combines TRBV3-1 (or the pseudogene TRBV3-2) with TRBJ1-1; unclear D gene. The V end was cut by 4 bases, the J end by 8 bases, with 14 bases between. This CDR3 has 13 amino acids. From germline, CDR1 is LGHDT and CDR2 YNNKEL (reference sequence). CDR3 protein: CASSLGRSGEAFF. Written as DNA, the CDR3 is TGTGCCAGCAGCCTGGGGAGATCCGGGGAAGCTTTCTTT.

Written as DNA, the CDR3 is TGCGCCAGCAGTCCCCGGGGGGGACAGAACAATGAGCAGTTCTTC. Protein: CASSPRGGQNNEQFF. This chain uses TRBV5-1 with TRBJ2-1, with D tentatively TRBD2 (8 bases). Trimming pared 5 bases from V and 5 bases from J, leaving 17 bases between. Germline V gives CDR1 SGHRS, CDR2 YFSETQ. The CDR3 runs to 15 residues.

V gene TRBV29-1 combines with J gene TRBJ2-6; 11 positions agree with TRBD1. Per the germline V gene, CDR1 is SQVTM and CDR2 is ANQGSEA. The CDR3 is made up of 15 amino acids. Trimming at V came to 7 bases and at J to 0 bases, leaving 2 bases not matched to a gene. CDR3 sequence (DNA): TGCAGCGCGGGACAGGGGGGCTCTGGGGCCAACGTCCTGACTTTC. It translates to CSAGQGGSGANVLTF.

This chain connects TRBV5-5 to TRBJ2-5; 10 positions match TRBD1. V shed 3 bases and J 5 bases; nucleotides not matched to a gene: 10. From germline, CDR1 is SGHKS and CDR2 YYEKEE (reference sequence). This CDR3 spans 16 amino acids. The CDR3 region is CASSSRTGGGGETQYF. The CDR3 DNA reads TGTGCCAGCAGCTCTCGGACAGGGGGAGGCGGGGAGACCCAGTACTTC.

V usage is TRBV10-3 and J usage is TRBJ1-3; 8 nucleotides agree with TRBD1. This CDR3 spans 16 amino acids. The germline gives CDR1 ENHRY, CDR2 SYGVKD. Trimming cost V 6 bases and J 2 bases; bases outside gene matches: 9. The CDR3 DNA reads as TGTGCCATCAGCTACCTGCCAGGGGGCACTGGAAACACCATATATTTT. It is translated as CAISYLPGGTGNTIYF.